The entry below describes one T cell receptor (beta chain). There is no known antigen for this receptor. Base qualities were left out, and no much larger clone turns up one base away. The data originate from a study of cytotoxic CD8 clonotypes in ibrutinib-treated CLL (dated by TCRdb to about 2021). At the level of the whole study: In this cohort, around 15 patients were treatment-naive and about a dozen were relapsed/refractory, while 17 to 18 had unmutated IGHV. Every sample from remission and from progressive disease was obtained while the patients were still on ibrutinib. Longitudinal samples were obtainable from about 30% of the roughly 90 participants in the trial. Partial responses were observed in 24 patients and complete responses in 2; after a median follow-up of around 68 months, remission was maintained in about 15 patients and progression was observed in approximately twelve. Cryopreserved peripheral blood mononuclear cells were collected at three points: before therapy, at response, and at either sustained remission or disease progression. On average, each sample yielded approximately 250,000 productive templates and around 98,000 productive rearrangements. The response samples were drawn at a median of around eleven months into treatment, with a range of about 6 to 36 months. The study at large found these results: Baseline clonality exceeded that of age-matched healthy donors and correlated strongly with circulating CD8+ T-cell counts. Lymph node repertoires were not examined, and the timing of sampling was not matched between patients in sustained remission and those whose disease progressed. Clonality rose at ibrutinib response, remained stable during sustained remission, and dropped back toward baseline at progression. Public clonotypes were found to be uncommon and were observed to contract or remain stable during treatment; the increase in clonality was shown to reflect expansion of private clonotypes at ibrutinib response.

On a MiSeq, deep resolution sequencing aimed for a depth between 1 in 1 million and 1 in 200,000 T cells, with each clonotype covered approximately 9.8x on average. The immunoSEQ hsTCRB Kit was used to generate the TCR beta libraries. Under the source paper's analysis protocol: The data were analyzed with ImmunoSEQ Analyzer and ImmunoSEQ Data Assistant, and V, D and J gene assignments followed IMGT definitions. Clonality, which ranges from 0 to 1, was calculated by subtracting the normalized Shannon entropy of productive rearrangement frequencies from one. Public clonotype analysis was restricted to overrepresented clonotypes comprising at least 0.05% of each patient's repertoire. Roughly 12 age-matched healthy donor repertoires from immuneACCESS were used as controls for clonality. Sourced from immuneACCESS, this table was stored by TCRdb with only in-frame sequences that have V and J called. A share of the clones is absent; for the studies checked, an unresolved V gene accounts for under half, and the remainder has no known explanation. Clone size and the V and J calls come from that table; the DNA yielded D and trimming. A total of 300,000 to 400,000 clones appear in this sample, roughly 67% of them only once. Under 8% of the sample comes from the top ten.

The CDR3 has 15 amino acids, counting the end cysteine and phenylalanine. CDR3 DNA is the only sequence kept; it has 45 bases, read in frame from the first base. From a lookup of the germline V gene, CDR1 and CDR2 are MNHEY and SVGAGI. Clipping removes 6 bases from V and 8 bases from J, with 9 as the unmatched junction base count. For TCR beta library preparation, around 2 micrograms of genomic DNA were isolated from cryopreserved PBMCs. High-throughput TCR beta sequencing was performed on longitudinal blood samples from CLL patients receiving ibrutinib monotherapy. The patients took part in an open-label, single-center phase 2 trial of ibrutinib monotherapy.

The rearrangement joined TRBV6-5 to TRBJ2-1; TRBD2 fits 11 bases in the junction. The clonotype was recovered from a human donor with chronic lymphocytic leukemia. The material was PBMCs, obtained after 36 months of ibrutinib treatment. At the DNA level, the sequence is TGTGCCAGCAGGCCCCTAGCGGGAGGTCGCGATGAGCAGTTCTTC. Translated, it gives CASRPLAGGRDEQFF.